One and the same sample provided the 26 T cell receptor beta chains below, sequenced in a study of immune heterogeneity within non-small cell lung tumors. Multiplex PCR amplified the TCR beta CDR3 region. Its first round ran for roughly 10 cycles with 32 V and 13 J primers. TCRdb reprocessed the multiplex PCR reads via MiXCR and lists one record per CDR3 protein. The sample records 2,500 or so distinct CDR3 sequences, around 26% being singletons. The template consisted of bulk tumor genomic DNA, with 600 ng used per sample. Multiple widely separated biopsies were taken from each primary tumor at surgery. Enrolled patients presented with newly diagnosed, previously untreated non-small cell lung cancer and underwent curative surgery. The sample consisted of lung tumor tissue. The receptor source for this set is a man in his sixties with non-small cell lung cancer.

By frequency in the sample, this clonotype is large. The genes are TRBV20-1 and TRBJ1-5; 9 bases map to TRBD1. The CDR3 runs 13 residues. The germline gives CDR1 DFQATT, CDR2 SNEGSKA (reference sequence). V lost 6 bases, J lost 7 bases, and 7 bases stayed unmatched. The CDR3 reads CSATGGSGQPQHF. As DNA, the CDR3 is TGCAGTGCCACAGGGGGCTCCGGGCAGCCCCAGCATTTT.

This clonotype turned up a few times. This may come from a read error, since a much larger clone is one base off. The rearrangement links TRBV5-1 to TRBJ1-4; D not resolved. Trimming took 0 bases from V and 12 from J, leaving 15 bases between them. The germline CDR1 and CDR2 sequences are SGHRS and YFSETQ. The CDR3 is 14 amino acids. The DNA for the CDR3 is TGCGCCAGCAGCTTGGCCTCGAAGGGCGGAGAACTGTTTTTT. This gives the protein CASSLASKGGELFF.

This clonotype rates as large. This chain connects TRBV12-3 or TRBV12-4 to TRBJ2-3; D gene uncertain. This CDR3 has 12 amino acids. V lost 1 base and J 5 bases, leaving 4 bases between the germline ends. The CDR3 nucleotides read TGTGCCAGCAGTTTAGGGGGAGATACGCAGTATTTT. Its protein is CASSLGGDTQYF.

In this sample, this clonotype is medium-sized (0.01 to 0.1%). J is TRBJ1-1 and V is TRBV6-2 or TRBV6-3, with D unresolved. Germline CDR1 reads MNHEY; CDR2 reads SVGEGT. The CDR3 length is 13 residues. Trimming stripped 7 bases from V and 1 base from J, with 10 bases between. CDR3 sequence: CASTVIQNTEAFF. The CDR3, as DNA: TGTGCCAGCACGGTCATCCAGAACACTGAAGCTTTCTTT.

In its sample, this clonotype ranks as large. This rearrangement joins TRBV20-1 to TRBJ2-3; 10 nucleotides align to TRBD2. The CDR3 contains 16 residues. Per germline, CDR1 DFQATT and CDR2 SNEGSKA (reference sequence). The ends lost 6 bases at V and 7 bases at J; junction bases unmatched: 16. CDR3 sequence: CSAPKGGAGGLNTQYF. The CDR3 DNA sequence: TGCAGTGCCCCGAAGGGGGGAGCGGGAGGGTTGAATACGCAGTATTTT.

With respect to this clonotype: This may be a read error, as it is one base from a much larger clone. This chain joins TRBV19 and TRBJ1-5; TRBD1 might be the D (5 bases). This CDR3 contains 15 residues. V lost 5 bases, J lost 4 bases, and 15 bases lay in between. Germline loops: CDR1 LNHDA, CDR2 SQIVND (reference sequence). CDR3 amino acids: CASSGGHGGNQPQHF. The CDR3 DNA is TGTGCCAGTAGTGGAGGACATGGAGGGAATCAGCCCCAGCATTTT.

This clonotype is labeled as medium-sized. The chain is built from TRBV11-2 and TRBJ2-1; D may be TRBD2 (5 bases). Between the trimmed V and J ends, which lost 3 bases and 5 bases, there was a span of 8 bases. In germline, CDR1 is SGHAT, CDR2 FQNNGV. This CDR3 is built from 13 residues. The CDR3 nucleotides are TGTGCCAGCAGCTTCGGGATCAACAATGAGCAGTTCTTC. This codes for CASSFGINNEQFF. Full variable domain (remainder filled in from reference TRBV11-2 and TRBJ2-1): EAGVAQSPRYKIIEKRQSVAFWCNPISGHATLYWYQQILGQGPKLLIQFQNNGVVDDSQLPKDRFSAERLKGVDSTLKIQPAKLEDSAVYLCASSFGINNEQFFGPGTRLTVL.

On this clonotype itself: This may be a read error: a much more frequent sequence differs by one nucleotide. The rearrangement uses TRBV6-1 and TRBJ1-3; D is ambiguous. This CDR3 contains 14 residues. CDR1 MNHNS and CDR2 SASEGT come from the germline V gene. The CDR3 spells CASRPNGGRNTICF. As DNA, the CDR3 is TGTGCCAGCAGGCCCAACGGCGGGCGGAACACCATATGTTTT.

On this clonotype: Since a much larger clone is just one base distant, this may be a read error. The chain uses TRBV10-2 and TRBJ1-5; the D gene is possibly TRBD1 (6 bases). The germline gives CDR1 WSHSY, CDR2 SAAADI. CDR3 length: 18 residues. CDR3 sequence reads: CASSDQLGGVYSNQLQHF. CDR3 nucleotide sequence: TGCGCCAGCAGTGATCAGTTGGGGGGCGTTTATAGCAATCAGCTCCAGCATTTT.

This clonotype is medium-sized (0.01 to 0.1%) in the sample. The CDR3 nucleotides read TGTGCCAGCAGCTTAGTTCAGGGGCAGCCCCAGCATTTT. Translated: CASSLVQGQPQHF. The chain joins TRBV7-2 to TRBJ1-5; tentative D call: TRBD1 (6 bases). Trimming stripped 1 base from V and 7 bases from J, with 8 bases between. The germline CDR1 and CDR2 sequences are SGHTA and FQGNSA. The CDR3 is 13 amino acids.

Judged by abundance, this clonotype is medium-sized. The chain has TRBV12-3 or TRBV12-4 and TRBJ2-7, with 9 bases aligning to TRBD2. The CDR3 spans 13 residues. With V trimmed by 3 bases and J by 5 bases, 2 bases remained unmatched. In nucleotides, the CDR3 is TGTGCCAGCAGTTTGGGACTAGCCGACGAGCAGTACTTC. Translated, it gives CASSLGLADEQYF.

This clonotype is medium-sized. CDR3 nucleotide sequence: TGCGCCAGCAGTGAGTCGGCGGGATCCGACACAGATACGCAGTATTTT. Residues: CASSESAGSDTDTQYF. The chain combines TRBV10-2 with TRBJ2-3; TRBD2 might be the D (6 bases). V was clipped by 0 bases and J by 2 bases, with 12 bases between them. Germline values: CDR1 WSHSY, CDR2 SAAADI. CDR3 length equals 16 residues.

In regard to this clonotype: It may be a read error: a sequence one base away is much more abundant. The V call is TRBV5-5, the J call TRBJ2-7, with a weak D call TRBD2 (6 bases). The CDR3 is made up of 17 amino acids. The germline gives CDR1 SGHKS, CDR2 YYEKEE (reference sequence). CDR3 nucleotides: TGTGCCAGCAGCTTGGCCCGTTCTCGGGGGACCTCCTACGAGAAGTACTTC. Amino acids: CASSLARSRGTSYEKYF.

This chain joins TRBV19 and TRBJ1-1; D call uncertain. CDR3 size: 14 residues. Per the germline V gene, CDR1 is LNHDA and CDR2 is SQIVND (reference sequence). V dropped 3 bases and J dropped 1 base, with 9 bases sitting between them. CDR3: CASSMDPWNTEAFF. CDR3 nucleotides: TGTGCCAGTAGTATGGACCCCTGGAACACTGAAGCTTTCTTT.

This clonotype is categorized as medium-sized (0.01 to 0.1%). The chain is built from TRBV11-2 and TRBJ2-1; 7 positions match TRBD1. The germline CDR1 and CDR2 sequences are SGHAT and FQNNGV. The ends lost 5 bases at V and 2 bases at J; junction bases unmatched: 24. This CDR3 is 21 amino acids long. This chain's CDR3 is CASSGVQMTGSVVRAYNEQFF. CDR3 sequence (DNA): TGTGCCAGCAGCGGAGTACAGATGACAGGGTCTGTGGTTCGCGCCTACAATGAGCAGTTCTTC.

As for this clonotype: A much larger clone differs by one base, so this may be a read error. This chain uses TRBV2 with TRBJ1-3, with a tentative D call TRBD1 (5 bases). Germline V gene sequence: CDR1 SNHLY, CDR2 FYNNEI. This CDR3 is built from 13 residues. This chain's CDR3 is CVSSGGTGRDLYF. CDR3 bases: TGTGTCAGCAGTGGAGGGACGGGTCGAGATTTATATTTT.

By share, this clonotype counts as medium-sized. This sequence joins TRBV6-1 and TRBJ1-3; TRBD1 might be the D (5 bases). The CDR3 extends over 14 amino acids. V was trimmed by 8 bases and J by 2 bases, leaving 13 bases between them. Germline V lookup: CDR1 MNHNS, CDR2 SASEGT. The CDR3, as DNA: TGTGCCAGCTTTTCTTTGGGGGCTGGAAACACCATATATTTT. This encodes CASFSLGAGNTIYF.

In this sample, this clonotype turned up a few times. The V gene is TRBV2, the J gene TRBJ1-2; D is unresolved. This CDR3 comprises 13 residues. Germline CDR1 SNHLY, CDR2 FYNNEI. Trimming stripped 2 bases from V and 4 bases from J, with 8 bases between. This chain's CDR3 is CASSEQGSYGYTF. The DNA of the CDR3 is TGTGCCAGCAGTGAACAAGGGTCCTATGGCTACACCTTC.

Regarding this clonotype: This sequence may be a read error, since a much larger clone differs from it by one base. The chain joins TRBV9 to TRBJ2-3; possibly TRBD1 for D (5 bases). The germline CDR1 and CDR2 sequences are SGDLS and YYNGEE. This CDR3 is 14 amino acids long. CDR3 nucleotide sequence: TGTGTCAGCAGCATTAGGGGAAACACAGATACGCAGTATTTT. This encodes CVSSIRGNTDTQYF.

This chain joins TRBV24-1 and TRBJ2-2, with 8 positions matching TRBD1. Germline CDR1 reads KGHDR; CDR2 reads SFDVKD. V shed 7 bases and J 6 bases; nucleotides not matched to a gene: 9. There are 15 residues in the CDR3. The CDR3 sequence: CATRAGQVASGELFF. The DNA of the CDR3 is TGTGCCACCAGGGCGGGACAGGTGGCCTCCGGGGAGCTGTTTTTT.

In this sample, this clonotype is medium-sized. CDR3 DNA sequence: TGTGCCAGCAGCTTAGGTGGGGCCAACGTCCTGACTTTC. This sequence encodes CASSLGGANVLTF. J is TRBJ2-6 and V is TRBV11-1; no reliable D call. Trimming removed 1 base at V and 3 bases at J, with 1 base between. This CDR3 spans 13 amino acids. Germline V gene lookup returns CDR1 SGHAT and CDR2 FQDESV (reference sequence).

Only a few counts were recorded for this clonotype. Possible read error: a much larger clone is one base away. V and J are TRBV12-3 or TRBV12-4 and TRBJ2-7, with 9 bases that match TRBD2. This CDR3 is 13 amino acids long. The CDR3 nucleotides read TGTGCCAGAAGTTTGGGACTAGCCGACGAGCAGTACTTC. Translation: CARSLGLADEQYF.

By frequency in the sample, this clonotype is medium-sized (0.01 to 0.1%). This chain joins TRBV7-3 and TRBJ2-2; 7 bases map to TRBD1. The germline CDR1 and CDR2 sequences are SGHTA and FQGTGA. Unmatched junction bases numbered 9, after V lost 9 bases and J lost 5 bases. This CDR3 has 14 amino acids. The chain's CDR3 is CASGEGAGTGELFF. The DNA of the CDR3 is TGTGCCAGTGGCGAGGGGGCGGGTACCGGGGAGCTGTTTTTT.

This clonotype is medium-sized. The chain joins TRBV12-3 or TRBV12-4 to TRBJ2-1; 8 bases match TRBD2. The CDR3 is 15 amino acids. J lost 6 bases, V lost 5 bases, and 9 bases had no gene match. The CDR3 nucleotides read TGTGCCAGCAGTCCCTCCGGGAGGGCCATCAATGAGCAGTTCTTC. Translated: CASSPSGRAINEQFF.

Of note for this clonotype: A much larger clonotype is one base distant, so this may be a read error. The chain carries TRBV27 and TRBJ2-3, with D perhaps TRBD2 (5 bases). The germline V and J ends were trimmed by 5 bases and 5 bases, with 14 bases remaining between them. The germline gives CDR1 MNHEY, CDR2 SMNVEV (reference sequence). The CDR3 extends over 14 amino acids. The CDR3 DNA reads TGTGCCAGCAGTATTTCGAAAGGGAGAGATACGCAGTATTTT. Amino acids: CASSISKGRDTQYF.

Remarks on this clonotype: A much more abundant neighbour one base away suggests this may be a read error. The V and J genes are TRBV5-4 and TRBJ1-2; D remains ambiguous. Germline CDR1 reads SGHNT; CDR2 reads YYREEE (reference sequence). The V and J ends lost 4 bases and 5 bases respectively, with 12 bases between them. CDR3 length: 13 amino acids. The CDR3 DNA reads as TGTGCCAGCAGCACCTGGCAGGATTATGGCTACACCTTC. Protein product: CASSTWQDYGYTF.